This T cell receptor (beta chain) is drawn from a study of blood T cell repertoires in COVID-19. At the level of the study: Specimens from acute and convalescent COVID-19 originated in the United States, Italy and Spain. T cells, B-cell-depleted T cells, or PBMCs supplied cDNA or gDNA.

J gave up 8 bases and V 7 bases, and 7 bases lay outside the gene matches. This CDR3 has 12 residues. Germline V lookup: CDR1 MDHEN, CDR2 SYDVKM. The authors' processing: Estimates of nucleated cell counts were drawn from the amplification of reference gene primers. The repertoire was sequenced with immunoSEQ multiplex PCR; TCRdb's copy has only in-frame clones and lacks some. V and J calls and clone size follow that table, whereas D and trimming were derived from the DNA. The sample includes 100,000 to 150,000 clones, 75% to 85% seen only once; the top ten take under 45%. The source material was peripheral blood. The chain carries TRBV28 and TRBJ1-2; 7 bases line up with TRBD1. The clonotype was recovered from a man aged 40-50 years with active or convalescent COVID-19. This CDR3 is CASTDRDYGYTF. CDR3 nucleotides: TGTGCCAGCACCGACAGGGATTACGGCTACACCTTC.